This T cell receptor (beta chain) emerged from a study of somatic mutations in cytotoxic T cells in rheumatoid arthritis. Profiling relied on immunoSEQ multiplex PCR, and the TCRdb table lists in-frame clones only, not all of them. This table has 13,000 to 15,000 clones, about four fifths appearing once. This CDR3 comprises 11 residues. V lost 0 bases to trimming and J lost 7 bases, with 5 bases between them. Per the germline V gene, CDR1 is SGHRS and CDR2 is YFSETQ. This clonotype originated in an adult with rheumatoid arthritis. Sequenced input: CD8+ T cells sorted from blood. This rearrangement joins TRBV5-1 to TRBJ2-7; D gene uncertain. CDR3 protein: CASSLGGEQYF. The CDR3 DNA sequence: TGCGCCAGCAGCTTGGGTGGGGAGCAGTACTTC.